These 27 T cell receptor beta chains were all obtained from the same sample, sequenced in a study of blood T cell repertoires in COVID-19. Profiling relied on immunoSEQ multiplex PCR, and the TCRdb table lists in-frame clones only, not all of them. The data contain fewer than 400,000 clones, 90% of them singletons. The sequencing input was PBMCs or T cells enriched from blood (not recorded which). These receptors were taken from a woman in her twenties or thirties who had been exposed to COVID-19.

The chain links TRBV6-1 to TRBJ2-4; 7 bases match TRBD1. Germline loops: CDR1 MNHNS, CDR2 SASEGT. V was clipped by 2 bases and J by 1 base; unmatched bases: 5. The CDR3 sequence is 16 residues long. CDR3 sequence reads: CASSERGPIAKNIQYF. CDR3 DNA sequence: TGTGCCAGCAGTGAAAGGGGGCCCATTGCCAAAAACATTCAGTACTTC.

The rearrangement links TRBV2 to TRBJ1-4; TRBD1 aligns across 10 bases. V lost 7 bases and J lost 8; bases outside the gene matches: 7. CDR1 and CDR2 from the germline V gene are SNHLY and FYNNEI. The CDR3 contains 14 residues. The DNA of the CDR3 is TGTGCCAGCACCCGACAGGGGGCTAGGGAAAAACTGTTTTTT. As protein: CASTRQGAREKLFF.

The genes are TRBV5-4 and TRBJ1-2; 9 nucleotides agree with TRBD1. The CDR3 has 17 residues. Germline values: CDR1 SGHNT, CDR2 YYREEE (reference sequence). The ends lost 4 bases at V and 4 bases at J; junction bases unmatched: 14. CDR3 in amino acids: CASSPTQGAHYGYGYTF. The CDR3 DNA sequence: TGTGCCAGCAGCCCCACACAGGGGGCGCATTACGGCTATGGCTACACCTTC.

The V call is TRBV4-1, the J call TRBJ1-2; no firm D call. This CDR3 has 14 residues. The V gene lost 4 bases and the J gene lost 1 base, with 10 bases spanning the gap. The germline gives CDR1 MGHRA, CDR2 YSYEKL. The CDR3 region has the DNA TGCGCCAGCAGCCGCAGCGGGTTTAACTATGGCTACACCTTC. Its protein product is CASSRSGFNYGYTF.

The chain couples TRBV30 to TRBJ2-2; weak D call: TRBD2 (6 bases). The CDR3 has 11 residues. Germline assignment: CDR1 GTSNPN and CDR2 SVGIG (reference sequence). V dropped 8 bases and J dropped 7 bases, with 11 bases sitting between them. This CDR3 is CARGEDGELFF. The CDR3 DNA reads TGTGCCCGCGGGGAGGACGGGGAGCTGTTTTTT.

V usage is TRBV29-1 and J usage is TRBJ1-4; the D gene is possibly TRBD1 (5 bases). V gave up 0 bases and J gave up 13 bases, with 15 bases separating them. This CDR3 region has 13 residues. Looked up from germline, CDR1 is SQVTM and CDR2 is ANQGSEA. The CDR3 region has the DNA TGCAGCGTTGAAGATAGGGGATCGGGGGGACTGTTTTTT. Its protein is CSVEDRGSGGLFF.

This rearrangement joins TRBV4-3 to TRBJ2-3; D may be TRBD2 (6 bases). Germline V gene lookup returns CDR1 LGHNA and CDR2 YSLEER. The CDR3 length is 15 residues. Trimming pared 2 bases from V and 4 bases from J, leaving 13 bases between. As DNA, the CDR3 is TGCGCCAGCAGCCAACAAACTAGCTCCGCAGATACGCAGTATTTT. Its protein product is CASSQQTSSADTQYF.

The genes are TRBV7-9 and TRBJ1-2, with TRBD1 identical over 7 bases. The V gene's germline CDR1 is SEHNR and CDR2 FQNEAQ (reference sequence). This CDR3 comprises 18 residues. J gave up 0 bases and V 5 bases, and 15 bases lay outside the gene matches. The CDR3 DNA reads TGTGCCAGCAGCACCCTCCGTCAGGGGGACAAAGCTAACTATGGCTACACCTTC. It encodes CASSTLRQGDKANYGYTF.

This chain joins TRBV5-1 and TRBJ2-5, with D perhaps TRBD2 (6 bases). The CDR3 sequence is 14 residues long. V lost 3 bases and J lost 5, with 14 bases in between. Germline values: CDR1 SGHRS, CDR2 YFSETQ. The CDR3 here is CASSSLPGRETQYF. CDR3 nucleotide sequence: TGCGCCAGCAGCTCACTCCCGGGGAGGGAGACCCAGTACTTC.

The chain combines TRBV6-5 with TRBJ1-5; 7 positions match TRBD1. The ends lost 6 bases at V and 4 bases at J; junction bases unmatched: 9. Germline-derived CDR1 and CDR2 are MNHEY and SVGAGI. The CDR3 has 15 residues. CDR3 in DNA: TGTGCCAGCAGCTACGATGGGACAGTTAATCAGCCCCAGCATTTT. Protein: CASSYDGTVNQPQHF.

The chain combines TRBV19 with TRBJ1-1; 7 bases align to TRBD1. CDR3 length equals 13 residues. V was clipped by 2 bases and J by 13 bases; unmatched bases: 10. The germline CDR1 and CDR2 sequences are LNHDA and SQIVND (reference sequence). CDR3 residues: CASSIILAGGVFF. CDR3 DNA: TGTGCCAGTAGTATAATTTTGGCAGGGGGAGTTTTCTTT.

A note on this clone: A junction end diverges from the germline sequence, so it may reflect a read error. The chain carries TRBV4-3 and TRBJ1-5, with D possibly TRBD1 on 6 matching bases. This CDR3 has 15 amino acids. From germline, CDR1 is LGHNA and CDR2 YSLEER. The CDR3, as DNA: TGCGCCAGCAGCGAAGACCGGACAGACAATCAGCCCCAGCATTTT. Protein sequence: CASSEDRTDNQPQHF.

The chain combines TRBV6-5 with TRBJ2-3, with D possibly matching TRBD1 (6 bases). The V end lost 6 bases, the J end lost 0 bases, and 7 bases lay between the germline ends. The germline gives CDR1 MNHEY, CDR2 SVGAGI. CDR3 length: 13 residues. This chain's CDR3 is CASSGQSTDTQYF. The CDR3 DNA sequence: TGTGCCAGCAGCGGACAGAGCACAGATACGCAGTATTTT.

The rearrangement uses TRBV13 and TRBJ1-2, with 7 bases fitting TRBD1. The CDR3 spans 13 residues. V was clipped by 4 bases and J by 5 bases; unmatched bases: 4. CDR1 PRHDT and CDR2 FYEKMQ come from the germline V gene (reference sequence). The CDR3: CASSSGTDYGYTF. Written as DNA, the CDR3 is TGTGCCAGCAGCTCGGGGACAGATTATGGCTACACCTTC.

The chain links TRBV11-2 to TRBJ2-5; D not certain. Trimming stripped 6 bases from V and 1 base from J, with 15 bases between. CDR3 length: 15 residues. Germline V CDR1 and CDR2: SGHAT, FQNNGV. In nucleotides, the CDR3 is TGTGCCAGCAGACGTCTTGTGGCGGTCCAAGAGACCCAGTACTTC. This sequence encodes CASRRLVAVQETQYF.

The chain links TRBV9 to TRBJ2-2; the match to TRBD2 covers 12 bases. The CDR3 totals 16 residues. V shed 4 bases, J shed 6 bases, and the junction held 7 bases outside the gene matches. Germline CDR1 is SGDLS and CDR2 is YYNGEE. The DNA for the CDR3 is TGTGCCAGCAGCTCCTCTAGCGGGGGGGTCCCCGGGGAGCTGTTTTTT. Translated: CASSSSSGGVPGELFF.

This clone was detected only once. The rearrangement links TRBV7-9 to TRBJ1-2; 8 nucleotides align to TRBD1. The CDR3 is made up of 14 amino acids. V lost 5 bases to trimming and J lost 4 bases; unmatched junction nucleotides: 6. CDR1 and CDR2 from the germline V gene are SEHNR and FQNEAQ (reference sequence). The CDR3 region is CASSPRQGFYGYTF. Written as DNA, the CDR3 is TGTGCCAGCAGCCCGCGACAGGGGTTCTATGGCTACACCTTC.

V usage is TRBV5-5 and J usage is TRBJ1-1; D is possibly TRBD1 (6 bases). The CDR3 has 13 residues. The V gene's germline CDR1 is SGHKS and CDR2 YYEKEE (reference sequence). Trimming stripped 4 bases from V and 4 bases from J, with 11 bases between. The CDR3 bases are TGTGCCAGCAGCCTGGGACATCTCACTGAAGCTTTCTTT. This encodes CASSLGHLTEAFF.

This chain uses TRBV6-1 with TRBJ2-7; 8 bases line up with TRBD2. With V trimmed by 1 base and J by 4 bases, 9 bases remained unmatched. Germline-derived CDR1 and CDR2 are MNHNS and SASEGT. This CDR3 has 16 amino acids. CDR3 nucleotides: TGTGCCAGCAGTGAAGGGGGTAGCGGGGTAAGGTACGAGCAGTACTTC. Translating gives CASSEGGSGVRYEQYF.

V usage is TRBV5-1 and J usage is TRBJ2-5; 9 positions match TRBD2. After removal of 7 bases from V and 5 bases from J, the junction contained 12 bases not matched to a gene. The CDR3 covers 15 residues. Germline loops: CDR1 SGHRS, CDR2 YFSETQ. DNA for the CDR3: TGCGCCAGCTATCCAGGGTTACTAGCGGGTGAGACCCAGTACTTC. Translated, it gives CASYPGLLAGETQYF.

J is TRBJ2-2 and V is TRBV10-1; 7 positions match TRBD1. CDR1 WNHNN and CDR2 SYGVQD come from the germline V gene (reference sequence). This CDR3 contains 18 residues. The V and J ends lost 5 bases and 0 bases, in that order; junction bases with no gene match: 12. DNA of the CDR3: TGCGCCAGCAGTTTCTGGACAGGTTCCGTAACGAACACCGGGGAGCTGTTTTTT. Its protein is CASSFWTGSVTNTGELFF.

The chain carries TRBV5-1 and TRBJ2-1; TRBD2 matches 9 bases. The CDR3 sequence is 14 residues long. Germline CDR1 reads SGHRS; CDR2 reads YFSETQ. Trimming at V came to 7 bases and at J to 4 bases, leaving 6 bases not matched to a gene. This chain's CDR3 is CASSSGGPYNEQFF. The CDR3 coding sequence is TGCGCCAGCTCAAGCGGGGGGCCGTACAATGAGCAGTTCTTC. The full variable domain, in which reference TRBV5-1 and TRBJ2-1 provide the parts outside the CDR3, is KAGVTQTPRYLIKTRGQQVTLSCSPISGHRSVSWYQQTPGQGLQFLFEYFSETQRNKGNFPGRFSGRQFSNSRSEMNVSTLELGDSALYLCASSSGGPYNEQFFGPGTRLTVL.

The chain joins TRBV5-8 to TRBJ2-2, with 11 bases identical to TRBD1. Trimming at V came to 4 bases and at J to 10 bases, leaving 12 bases not matched to a gene. The germline gives CDR1 SGHTS, CDR2 YDEGEE. The CDR3 has 16 amino acids. The CDR3 here is CASSAGQGEGKEELFF. The CDR3 DNA follows: TGTGCCAGCAGCGCGGGACAGGGGGAGGGTAAAGAGGAGCTGTTTTTT.

The chain links TRBV10-1 to TRBJ1-5; maybe TRBD1 (6 bases). Germline-derived CDR1 and CDR2 are WNHNN and SYGVQD (reference sequence). V dropped 9 bases and J dropped 5 bases, with 20 bases sitting between them. This CDR3 is built from 15 residues. DNA of the CDR3: TGCGCCAGGTCTTATACAGGGATTAAGGATCAGCCCCAGCATTTT. Translating it yields CARSYTGIKDQPQHF.

The chain carries TRBV19 and TRBJ2-5; 8 nucleotides line up with TRBD1. The CDR3 runs to 14 residues. J gave up 9 bases and V 5 bases, and 11 bases lay outside the gene matches. Germline V gives CDR1 LNHDA, CDR2 SQIVND (reference sequence). DNA for the CDR3: TGTGCCAGTAGTCCCGGGACAGGTACGCGGGCCCAGTACTTC. Protein: CASSPGTGTRAQYF.

V and J are TRBV18 and TRBJ1-1, with a weak D call TRBD1 (6 bases). Trimming stripped 4 bases from V and 6 bases from J, with 9 bases between. In germline, CDR1 is KGHSH, CDR2 LQKENI. The CDR3 has 12 amino acids. In DNA form, the CDR3 reads TGTGCCAGCTCACAGGGGGACGCTGAAGCTTTCTTT. Its translation: CASSQGDAEAFF.

The chain joins TRBV28 to TRBJ2-7; maybe TRBD2 (6 bases). Germline V gene data show CDR1 as MDHEN and CDR2 as SYDVKM. The CDR3 covers 14 residues. With 3 bases removed from V and 3 bases from J, the gap between germline ends came to 12 bases. CDR3 DNA: TGTGCCAGCAGTTTGGCGGGGTTGCTCTACGAGCAGTACTTC. Translation: CASSLAGLLYEQYF.